Described below is a single T cell receptor beta chain sequence and its context. As the CDR3 is not closed by the conserved phenylalanine or tryptophan, this likely results from a read error. No DNA is shown, since the ends of the CDR3 on it are uncertain; the CDR3 is the one TCRdb lists. Original methodology: Estimated nucleated cell counts came from reference gene primer amplification. Profiling relied on immunoSEQ multiplex PCR, and the TCRdb table lists in-frame clones only, not all of them. The D gene and trimming were derived from the DNA, and the V and J assignments and clone size from that table. The data hold around 180,000 clones, with under 85% observed a single time. The entry originates in a study of blood T cell repertoires in COVID-19. Study-level information: Sites in the United States, Italy and Spain provided acute and convalescent COVID-19 samples. T cells, B-cell-depleted T cells, or PBMCs supplied cDNA or gDNA.

Germline CDR1 is SGHDN and CDR2 is FVKESK. Inclusive of both ends, the CDR3 amounts to 11 amino acids. Sequencing input: peripheral blood. The sequence was collected from a man aged 55 to 69 with active or convalescent COVID-19. The gene calls are TRBV14 and TRBJ2-7; TRBD2 is the table's D call and was not checked against the DNA. CDR3 residues: CASSQGLVVSL.